This TCR beta chain comes out of a study of identical twins. Study outcomes and limitations: Models underestimated how often monozygotic twins shared out-of-frame TCR alpha.

Germline V lookup: CDR1 SGHDT, CDR2 YYEEEE. Deletions cut 3 bases from V and 7 bases from J, with 8 bases between. The CDR3 has 12 amino acids. TCRdb re-called the 5' RACE reads with MiXCR, one entry per CDR3 protein. The sample lists 550,000 to 700,000 distinct CDR3 sequences, over 20% occurring once. Regarding this clonotype: What it recognizes is unknown.

Another study also made use of these data, one on T cells expressing NK-cell markers. That source reports: With respect to HCMV, most of the eight sequenced donors were seropositive, and one was seronegative. The contribution of dominant NKG2C+ clonotypes to CD8+ T cells in a handful of donors was roughly 1.0-7.5%.

The chain links TRBV5-6 to TRBJ2-4; D is unclear. This sequence was found in a woman younger than 30 in good health. The sample was PBMCs. Written as DNA, the CDR3 is TGTGCCAGCAGCTCGACCGATAACATTCAGTACTTC. Protein: CASSSTDNIQYF.